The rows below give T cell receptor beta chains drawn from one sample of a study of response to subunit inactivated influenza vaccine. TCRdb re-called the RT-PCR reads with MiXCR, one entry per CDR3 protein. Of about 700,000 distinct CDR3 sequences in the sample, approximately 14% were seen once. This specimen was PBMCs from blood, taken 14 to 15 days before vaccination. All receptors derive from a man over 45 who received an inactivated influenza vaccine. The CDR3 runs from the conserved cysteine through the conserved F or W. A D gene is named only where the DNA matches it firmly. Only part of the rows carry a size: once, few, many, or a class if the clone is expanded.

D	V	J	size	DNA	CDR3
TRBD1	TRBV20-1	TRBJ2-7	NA	TGCAGTGCTAGAGATCAACTGCCGGCGGCAGGGGGCATCTACGAGCAGTACTTC	CSARDQLPAAGGIYEQYF
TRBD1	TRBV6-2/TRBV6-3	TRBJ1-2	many	TGTGCCGGCGCGGGTTTTGGCAGGGGGATCGATGGCTACACCTTC	CAGAGFGRGIDGYTF
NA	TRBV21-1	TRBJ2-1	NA	TGTGCCAGCAGCAAATTTAGGACTAACTACAATGAGCAGTTCTTC	CASSKFRTNYNEQFF
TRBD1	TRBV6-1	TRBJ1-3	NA	TGTGCCAGCAGTCGGACAGGCCTCTCTGGAAACACCATATATTTT	CASSRTGLSGNTIYF
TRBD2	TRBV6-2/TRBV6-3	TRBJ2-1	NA	TGTGCCAGCAGTCAACTAGCGGGGAACTACAATGAGCAGTTCTTC	CASSQLAGNYNEQFF
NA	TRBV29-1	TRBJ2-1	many	TGCAGCGTTGACGTGGCGGGCCCTTACAATGAGCAGTTCTTC	CSVDVAGPYNEQFF
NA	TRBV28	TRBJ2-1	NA	TGTGCCAGCAGCCGCCAATACGAGCAGTTCTTC	CASSRQYEQFF
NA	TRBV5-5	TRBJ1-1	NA	TGTGCCAGCAGCTGGGGGGCCGCAAGCGGGACTGAAGCTTTCTTT	CASSWGAASGTEAFF
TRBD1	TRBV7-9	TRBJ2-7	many	TGTGCCAGCACCCCCACAGGGGGGACAGGGACCTACGAGCAGTACTTC	CASTPTGGTGTYEQYF
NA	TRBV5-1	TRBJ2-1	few	TGCGCCAGCAGCCCCCTAACGGAAGATAGAAACAATGAGCAGTTCTTC	CASSPLTEDRNNEQFF
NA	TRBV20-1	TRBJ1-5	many	TGCAGTGCTCTGGACCCCGGGGGCAATCAGCCCCAGCATTTT	CSALDPGGNQPQHF
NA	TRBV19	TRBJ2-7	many	TGTGCCAGTAGTATCGGGGATAGGGGATACTCCTACGAGCAGTACTTC	CASSIGDRGYSYEQYF
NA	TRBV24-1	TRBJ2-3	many	TGTGCCACCGCGCAGCGGACCACAGATACGCAGTATTTT	CATAQRTTDTQYF
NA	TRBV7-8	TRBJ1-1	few	TGTGCCAGCAGCCCTACTCCCAGGTTTTCTAACACTGAAGCTTTCTTT	CASSPTPRFSNTEAFF
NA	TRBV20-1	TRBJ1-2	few	TGCAGTGCTAGAGATCGGGGTTTCTATGGCTACACCTTC	CSARDRGFYGYTF
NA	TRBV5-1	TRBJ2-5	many	TGCGCCAGCAGCTTGGGGACAGTGTACCAAGAGACCCAGTACTTC	CASSLGTVYQETQYF
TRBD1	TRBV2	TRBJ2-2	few	TGTGCCAGCAGTGAAGCGCTTCGGACAGGGCGTCCCGGGGAGCTGTTTTTT	CASSEALRTGRPGELFF
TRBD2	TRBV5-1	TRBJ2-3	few	TGCGCCAGCAGCTTTAGCGGGGGGCAAACAGATACGCAGTATTTT	CASSFSGGQTDTQYF
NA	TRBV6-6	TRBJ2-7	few	TGTGCCAGCAGCCGGGACATCGGCTACGAGCAGTACTTC	CASSRDIGYEQYF
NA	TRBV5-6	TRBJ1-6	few	TGTGCCAGCAGCTTGTTCCAAGCGGGCAATTCACCCCTCCACTTT	CASSLFQAGNSPLHF
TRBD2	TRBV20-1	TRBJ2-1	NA	TGCAGTGCTAGTCTAGCGGGGGACACTGAGCAGTTCTTC	CSASLAGDTEQFF
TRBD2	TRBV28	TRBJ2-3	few	TGTGCCAGCACCCCGGGGGGGATAACTGCAGATACGCAGTATTTT	CASTPGGITADTQYF
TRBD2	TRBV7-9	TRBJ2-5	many	TGTGCCAGCAGCTTCGGGGGGGAAGAGACCCAGTACTTC	CASSFGGEETQYF
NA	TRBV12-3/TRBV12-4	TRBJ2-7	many	TGTGCCAGCAGTACCTCCCCGGGCAACTCCTACGAGCAGTACTTC	CASSTSPGNSYEQYF
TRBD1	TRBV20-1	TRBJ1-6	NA	TGCAGTGGTAGACCGGGACAGGGAAATTCACCCCTCCACTTT	CSGRPGQGNSPLHF
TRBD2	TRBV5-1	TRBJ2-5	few	TGCGCCAGCAGCGGGACTAGCGGACGACAAGAGACCCAGTACTTC	CASSGTSGRQETQYF
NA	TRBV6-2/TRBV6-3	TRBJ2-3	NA	TGTGCCAGCAGTTACTCGGACCTGTATGGGCAGTATTTT	CASSYSDLYGQYF
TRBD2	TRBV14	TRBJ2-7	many	TGTGCCAGCAGCCGTGACCGACTAGCGGGTACCTACGAGCAGTACTTC	CASSRDRLAGTYEQYF
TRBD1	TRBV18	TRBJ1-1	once	TGTGCCAGCTATGGGACAGGGGGCAACACTGAAGCTTTCTTT	CASYGTGGNTEAFF
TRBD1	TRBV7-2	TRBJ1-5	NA	TGTGCCAGCAGCTTGGGCTCCGGGACAGTGAATCAGCCCCAGCATTTT	CASSLGSGTVNQPQHF
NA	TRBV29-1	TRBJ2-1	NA	TGCAGCGTTGCCTTAAGGACTACCCTTATTTACAATGAGCAGTTCTTC	CSVALRTTLIYNEQFF
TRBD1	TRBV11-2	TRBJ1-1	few	TGTGCCAGCAGCTTAGATTTTTGGAGGACAGGGAGGACTGAAGCTTTCTTT	CASSLDFWRTGRTEAFF
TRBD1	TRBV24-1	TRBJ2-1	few	TGTGCCACCAGTGAAACGGGACAGGGAGGTAATGAGCAGTTCTTC	CATSETGQGGNEQFF
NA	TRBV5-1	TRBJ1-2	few	TGCGCCAGCAGTACAGTTCCAGGGGCTGGCTATGGCTACACCTTC	CASSTVPGAGYGYTF
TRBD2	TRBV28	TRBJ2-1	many	TGTGCCAGCAGCAACAGACTAGCGGCCTTTGAGCAGTTCTTC	CASSNRLAAFEQFF
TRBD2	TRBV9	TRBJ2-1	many	TGTGCCAGCAGCGTAGGAGCGGGAGGCTACAATGAGCAGTTCTTC	CASSVGAGGYNEQFF
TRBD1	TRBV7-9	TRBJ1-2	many	TGTGCCAGCAGCCGATTTATTGACAGGGGACCTTACACCTTC	CASSRFIDRGPYTF